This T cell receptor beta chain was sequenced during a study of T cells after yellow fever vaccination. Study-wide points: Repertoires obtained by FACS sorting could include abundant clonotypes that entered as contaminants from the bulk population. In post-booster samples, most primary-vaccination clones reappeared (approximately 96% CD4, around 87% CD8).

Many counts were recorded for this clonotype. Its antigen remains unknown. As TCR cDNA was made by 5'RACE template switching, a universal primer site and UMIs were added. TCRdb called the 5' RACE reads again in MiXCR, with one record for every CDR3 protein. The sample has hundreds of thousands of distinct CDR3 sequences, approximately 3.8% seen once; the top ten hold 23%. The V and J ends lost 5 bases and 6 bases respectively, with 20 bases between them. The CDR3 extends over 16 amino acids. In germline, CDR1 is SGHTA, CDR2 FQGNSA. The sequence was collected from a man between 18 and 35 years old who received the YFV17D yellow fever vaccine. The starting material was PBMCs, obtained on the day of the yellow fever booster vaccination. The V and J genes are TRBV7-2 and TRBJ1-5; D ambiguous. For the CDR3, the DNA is TGTGCCAGCAGCCCGGGCGGAGGGAATATTGCTCAGCCCCAGCATTTT. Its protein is CASSPGGGNIAQPQHF. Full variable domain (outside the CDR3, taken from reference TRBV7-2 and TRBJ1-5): GAGVSQSPSNKVTEKGKDVELRCDPISGHTALYWYRQSLGQGLEFLIYFQGNSAPDKSGLPSDRFSAERTGGSVSTLTIQRTQQEDSAVYLCASSPGGGNIAQPQHFGDGTRLSIL.